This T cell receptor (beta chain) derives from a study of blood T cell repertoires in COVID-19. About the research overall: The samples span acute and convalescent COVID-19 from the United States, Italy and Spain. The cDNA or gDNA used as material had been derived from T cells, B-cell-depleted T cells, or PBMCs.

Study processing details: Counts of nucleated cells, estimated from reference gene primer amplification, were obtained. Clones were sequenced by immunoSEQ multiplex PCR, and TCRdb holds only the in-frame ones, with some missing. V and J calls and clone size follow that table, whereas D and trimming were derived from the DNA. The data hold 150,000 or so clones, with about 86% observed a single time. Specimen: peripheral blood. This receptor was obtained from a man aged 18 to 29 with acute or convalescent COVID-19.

In nucleotides, the CDR3 is TGTGCCAGCAGCTTGGGATTTGCCGGGAGCACTGAAGCTTTCTTT. Translated: CASSLGFAGSTEAFF. This chain joins TRBV5-8 and TRBJ1-1; no definite D call. Germline assignment: CDR1 SGHTS and CDR2 YDEGEE. Trimming left V 0 bases short and J 4 bases short, with 13 bases between. CDR3 length: 15 amino acids.